This is a list of T cell receptor beta chains from one sample in a study of T cells expressing NK-cell markers. TCRdb reprocessed the 5' RACE reads and reports one entry per CDR3 protein, with no DNA. This sample's clone table lists about 390,000 distinct CDR3 sequences. The specimen was blood T cells: a sorted CD56 or NKG2C T cell subset, CD4+ or CD8+ T cells, or bulk PBMC T cells (not recorded which). These receptors all stem from a woman aged 45-65 years in good health. CDR3s include the opening cysteine and the closing phenylalanine or tryptophan.

j_call	v_call	cdr3_aa
TRBJ1-2	TRBV29-1	CSVPGPKSPYGYTF
TRBJ1-4	TRBV7-9	CASTLGASNEKLFF
TRBJ2-3	TRBV7-6	CASSFPPSGTDTQYF
TRBJ2-1	TRBV12-5	CASGNLLSSYNEQFF
TRBJ2-4	TRBV20-1	CSARDVFRDIVQYF
TRBJ2-7	TRBV29-1	CIIGQATYEQYF
TRBJ1-1	TRBV2	CASTRPPRGTEAFF
TRBJ2-3	TRBV6-6	CASSYSGDRGRGYF
TRBJ2-7	TRBV4-1	CASRRSYRAFTYEQYF
TRBJ2-2	TRBV20-1	CSARGTSGRTGELFF
TRBJ2-1	TRBV7-9	CASSPSEAVARNEQFF
TRBJ2-2	TRBV12-3/TRBV12-4	CASNPFRTSGRAASGELFF
TRBJ2-2	TRBV10-3	CAAMTLPASGAGELFF
TRBJ2-5	TRBV6-4	CASLGETRGLGAQETQYF
TRBJ1-4	TRBV6-5	CASSWGTGGGDEKLFF
TRBJ1-3	TRBV27	CASSLVRGGNTIYF
TRBJ2-7	TRBV20-1	CSARERAAVSYEQYF
TRBJ2-2	TRBV5-1	CASRFLRQGSGELFF
TRBJ2-1	TRBV7-2	CASIKGREGEQFF
TRBJ1-1	TRBV12-3/TRBV12-4	CASSLAKSGTEAFF
TRBJ2-7	TRBV6-1	CASSPLLGYYEQYF
TRBJ2-1	TRBV29-1	CSVESFYNEQFF
TRBJ2-4	TRBV29-1	CSVIPGTDNIQYF
TRBJ2-3	TRBV20-1	CSARDWASSLSTDTQYF
TRBJ1-1	TRBV24-1	CATSDPGRDEAFF
TRBJ2-2	TRBV10-3	CAIPDGNTGELFF
TRBJ1-5	TRBV20-1	CSARKVNSNQPQHF
TRBJ1-2	TRBV3-1	CASSRSQGAGGYTF
TRBJ1-1	TRBV11-3	CASRPSGPNTEAFF
TRBJ2-5	TRBV20-1	CSARVPRGRETQYF
TRBJ2-2	TRBV4-2	CASSQEVAGNTGELFF
TRBJ1-5	TRBV20-1	CSAQQGSNQPQHF
TRBJ1-4	TRBV4-1	CASSQDLGKLFF
TRBJ2-7	TRBV5-5	CASSLGDGPYEQYF
TRBJ2-1	TRBV7-2	CASSLGRAAYNEQFF
TRBJ2-7	TRBV5-1	CASRVAQSPGHEQYF
TRBJ1-5	TRBV12-3/TRBV12-4	CASSLGVGGTGVDQPQHF
TRBJ2-5	TRBV20-1	CSARPGTARETQYF
TRBJ2-2	TRBV19	CASRQIGQPNTGELFF
TRBJ2-1	TRBV7-9	CASSFGIYEQFF
TRBJ2-2	TRBV13	CASSRTAGELFF
TRBJ2-7	TRBV4-1	CAAGLPYEQYF
TRBJ2-3	TRBV3-1	CASSQVPRDREYF
TRBJ2-2	TRBV28	CASSPNAGELFF
TRBJ2-1	TRBV20-1	CSARGPGTVISAEQFF
TRBJ2-1	TRBV7-2	CATSRAGAVYNEQFF
TRBJ1-6	TRBV13	CASSLLTGTGGSPLHF
TRBJ1-1	TRBV15	CATRSRGDGGLSTEAFF
TRBJ2-3	TRBV12-3/TRBV12-4	CASSLTSGQPNTDTQYF
TRBJ2-4	TRBV6-1	CASSEALGVGIQYF
TRBJ2-5	TRBV10-3	CAISAPSGPTQETQYF